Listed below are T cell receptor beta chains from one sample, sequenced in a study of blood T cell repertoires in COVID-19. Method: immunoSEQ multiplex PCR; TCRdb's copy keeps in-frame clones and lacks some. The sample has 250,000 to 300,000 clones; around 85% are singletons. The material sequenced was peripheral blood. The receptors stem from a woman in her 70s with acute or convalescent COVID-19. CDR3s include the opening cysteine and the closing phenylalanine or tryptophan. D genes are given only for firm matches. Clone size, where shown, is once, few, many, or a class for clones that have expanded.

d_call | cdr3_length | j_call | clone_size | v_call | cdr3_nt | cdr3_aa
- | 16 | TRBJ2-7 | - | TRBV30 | TGTGCCGCGGGTGGCCCTTCAAAAAGGGGGATATACGAGCAGTACTTC | CAAGGPSKRGIYEQYF
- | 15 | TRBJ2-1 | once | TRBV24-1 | TGTGCCACCAGTGATCCAGGGAGGGGGTACAATGAGCAGTTCTTC | CATSDPGRGYNEQFF
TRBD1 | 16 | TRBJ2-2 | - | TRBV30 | TGTGCCTGGAGTGGGCCCGGGACAGGGGTCACCGGGGAGCTGTTTTTT | CAWSGPGTGVTGELFF
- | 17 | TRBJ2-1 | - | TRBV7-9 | TGTGCCAGCAGCTTAGCTGCCGGGGTTCGCTCCTACAATGAGCAGTTCTTC | CASSLAAGVRSYNEQFF
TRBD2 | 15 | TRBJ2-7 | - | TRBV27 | TGTGCCAGCAGTTCGGCCGGGGCCGGGGAGGGGGAGCAGTACTTC | CASSSAGAGEGEQYF
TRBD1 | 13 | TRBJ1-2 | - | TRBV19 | TGTGCCAGTAGTATACAGGGGGCGCGGGGCTACACCTTC | CASSIQGARGYTF
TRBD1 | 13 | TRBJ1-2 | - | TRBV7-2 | TGTGCCAGCAGCTTAGCCAGGGACAGGGACTACACCTTC | CASSLARDRDYTF
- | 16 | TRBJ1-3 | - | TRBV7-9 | TGTGCCAGCAGCCCTATCCGCAAGAGCTCTGGAAACACCATATATTTT | CASSPIRKSSGNTIYF
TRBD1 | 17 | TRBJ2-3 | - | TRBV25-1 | TGTGCCAGCAGTGAAATGAGGGGGCAGGGGGTTAGAGATACGCAGTATTTT | CASSEMRGQGVRDTQYF
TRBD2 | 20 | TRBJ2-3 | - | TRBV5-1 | TGCGCCAGCAGCTTGGAAGTCCGACGGGGGGGCCCGGTCCGTACAGATACGCAGTATTTT | CASSLEVRRGGPVRTDTQYF
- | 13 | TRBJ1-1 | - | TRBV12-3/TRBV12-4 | TGTGCCAGCAGTTTGACAGCGAACACTGAAGCTTTCTTT | CASSLTANTEAFF
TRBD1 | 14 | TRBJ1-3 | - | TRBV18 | TGTGCCAGCTCACTGGACAGGGCTGGAAACACCATATATTTT | CASSLDRAGNTIYF
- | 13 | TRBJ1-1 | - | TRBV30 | TGTGCCTGGAATTCGGGATCGGGCGCTGAAGCTTTCTTT | CAWNSGSGAEAFF
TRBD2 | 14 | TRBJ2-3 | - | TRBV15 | TGTGCCACCAGCGAACGGGAGGGAGTGGATACGCAGTATTTT | CATSEREGVDTQYF
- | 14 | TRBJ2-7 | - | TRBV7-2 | TGTGCCAGCAGCTTAGGTGGGGCCGCCTACGAGCAGTACTTC | CASSLGGAAYEQYF
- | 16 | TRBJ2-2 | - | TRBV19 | TGTGCCAGTAAGTTGACGGGACTCGTGAACACCGGGGAGCTGTTTTTT | CASKLTGLVNTGELFF
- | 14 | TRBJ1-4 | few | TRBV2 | TGTGCCAGCAGGTTAACAGATCGACGGGAAAAACTGTTTTTT | CASRLTDRREKLFF
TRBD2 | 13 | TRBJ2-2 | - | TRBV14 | TGTGCCAGCAGCCGGGGGGGATACGGGGAGCTGTTTTTT | CASSRGGYGELFF